This is a list of T cell receptor beta chains from one sample in a study of monozygotic twins with inflammatory bowel disease. TCRdb reprocessed the 5' RACE reads and stores each CDR3 protein as one record, lacking DNA. Its table records a few hundred thousand distinct CDR3 sequences. Sequenced input: blood. Every receptor here comes from a human donor with ulcerative colitis or Crohn's disease, or a healthy co-twin of an affected twin (not recorded which). CDR3s include the opening cysteine and the closing phenylalanine or tryptophan.

v_gene	j_gene	CDR3aa
TRBV10-3	TRBJ2-7	CAIRTQLAGEQYF
TRBV12-3/TRBV12-4	TRBJ1-5	CASSSRDGYQPQHF
TRBV7-6	TRBJ1-2	CASSPPGTDYGYTF
TRBV5-1	TRBJ2-1	CASSLQTRLDENEQFF
TRBV5-1	TRBJ2-1	CASSPPLAGDDEQFF
TRBV4-1	TRBJ1-1	CASTGNRGRDYSEAFF
TRBV20-1	TRBJ2-2	CSARPTSGPGELFF
TRBV4-3	TRBJ2-2	CASSQRTDTGELFF
TRBV5-1	TRBJ2-5	CASSRSGSWEETQYF
TRBV24-1	TRBJ1-1	CATSDSGWGRNTEAFF
TRBV19	TRBJ2-1	CASSIDLASGQFF
TRBV6-2/TRBV6-3	TRBJ1-5	CASSSGGTNQPQHF
TRBV5-1	TRBJ2-7	CASSLATAREQYF
TRBV19	TRBJ2-2	CASSAPGQLNTGELFF
TRBV7-9	TRBJ2-4	CASSLGHHGDIQYF
TRBV6-1	TRBJ2-2	CASSRPERGPNTGELFF
TRBV5-8	TRBJ1-2	CASSPRGGLPYGYTF
TRBV5-8	TRBJ2-1	CASTTSGLAGSNEQFF
TRBV19	TRBJ1-5	CASSIVGLSNQPQHF
TRBV25-1	TRBJ2-2	CTSSESRAGGELFF
TRBV5-4	TRBJ1-2	CASTRGDGYTF
TRBV5-1	TRBJ1-6	CASKPGQGNSPLHF
TRBV5-1	TRBJ1-2	CASSRSEGTPNYGYTF
TRBV4-1	TRBJ2-4	CASSQVGGSIVLAKNIQYF
TRBV10-3	TRBJ2-5	CAISEGATGIGETQYF
TRBV2	TRBJ2-3	CASSEARLAGGPTDTQYF
TRBV4-1	TRBJ2-1	CASSQGARGFNEQFF
TRBV5-6	TRBJ1-1	CASSQTFSGTEAFF
TRBV3-1	TRBJ2-1	CASSPGLAGGNNEQFF
TRBV20-1	TRBJ1-2	CSATRDILRYRYGYTF
TRBV19	TRBJ2-2	CASSIGTGELFF